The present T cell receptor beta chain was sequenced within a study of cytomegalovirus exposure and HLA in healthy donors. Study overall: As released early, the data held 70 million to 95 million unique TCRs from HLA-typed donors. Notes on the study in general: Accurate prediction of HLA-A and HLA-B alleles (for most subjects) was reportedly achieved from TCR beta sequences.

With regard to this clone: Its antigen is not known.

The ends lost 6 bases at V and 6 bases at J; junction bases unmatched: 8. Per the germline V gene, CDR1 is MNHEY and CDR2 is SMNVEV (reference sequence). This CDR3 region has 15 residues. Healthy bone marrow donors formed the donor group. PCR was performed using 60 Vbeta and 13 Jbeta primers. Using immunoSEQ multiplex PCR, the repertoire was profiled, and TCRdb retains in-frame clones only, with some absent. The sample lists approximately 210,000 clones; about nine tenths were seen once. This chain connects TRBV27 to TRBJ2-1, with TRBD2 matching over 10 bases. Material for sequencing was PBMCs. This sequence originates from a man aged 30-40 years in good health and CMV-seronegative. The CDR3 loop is CASSYIAGGGNEQFF. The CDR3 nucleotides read TGTGCCAGCAGCTATATAGCGGGAGGAGGCAATGAGCAGTTCTTC.